This T cell receptor (beta chain) came from a study of blood T cell repertoires in COVID-19. As for the study in general: Samples representing acute and convalescent COVID-19 were sourced from the United States, Italy and Spain. Nucleic acid was either cDNA or gDNA, and it came from T cells, B-cell-depleted T cells, or PBMCs.

Original methodology: Amplification of reference gene primers was used by the study to estimate nucleated cell counts. Data came from immunoSEQ multiplex PCR; TCRdb stores just in-frame clones and leaves some out. The V and J calls and clone size are taken from that table; D and trimming were inferred from the DNA. The top ten clones hold roughly two fifths of a sample with under 45,000 clones, 84% of them seen once. Germline V gives CDR1 SGHRS, CDR2 YFSETQ. This CDR3 comprises 16 residues. V lost 0 bases and J 5 bases, leaving 17 bases between the germline ends. The chain has TRBV5-1 and TRBJ2-5, with D possibly being TRBD1 (5 bases). The sequencing input was peripheral blood. The TCR originated in a human donor in a cohort sampled during active COVID-19. CDR3 residues: CASSLGQGRSGETQYF. The CDR3, as DNA: TGCGCCAGCAGCTTGGGGCAGGGAAGGTCCGGGGAGACCCAGTACTTC.